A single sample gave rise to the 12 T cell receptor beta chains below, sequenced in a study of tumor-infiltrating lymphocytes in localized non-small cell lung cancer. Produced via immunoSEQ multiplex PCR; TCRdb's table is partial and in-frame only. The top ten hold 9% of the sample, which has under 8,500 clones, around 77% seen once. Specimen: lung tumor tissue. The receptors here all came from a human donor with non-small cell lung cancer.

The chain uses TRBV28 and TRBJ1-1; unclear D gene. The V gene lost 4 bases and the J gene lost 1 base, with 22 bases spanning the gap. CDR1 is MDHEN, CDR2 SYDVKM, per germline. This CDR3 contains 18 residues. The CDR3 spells CASSYQGSPVQWNTEAFF. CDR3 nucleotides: TGTGCCAGCAGTTACCAAGGGTCTCCTGTTCAATGGAACACTGAAGCTTTCTTT.

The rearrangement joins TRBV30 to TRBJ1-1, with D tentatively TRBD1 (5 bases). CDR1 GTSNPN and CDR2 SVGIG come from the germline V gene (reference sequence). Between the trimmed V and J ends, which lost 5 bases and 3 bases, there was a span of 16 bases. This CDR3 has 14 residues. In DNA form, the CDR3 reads TGTGCCTGGCTACTGGGACCGGAGGACACTGAAGCTTTCTTT. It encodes CAWLLGPEDTEAFF.

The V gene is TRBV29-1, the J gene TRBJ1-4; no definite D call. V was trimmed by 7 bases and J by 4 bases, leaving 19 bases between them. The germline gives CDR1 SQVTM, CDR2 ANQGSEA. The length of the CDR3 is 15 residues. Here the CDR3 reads CSAARPTVGNEKLFF. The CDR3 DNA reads TGCAGCGCCGCCCGGCCGACTGTCGGTAATGAAAAACTGTTTTTT.

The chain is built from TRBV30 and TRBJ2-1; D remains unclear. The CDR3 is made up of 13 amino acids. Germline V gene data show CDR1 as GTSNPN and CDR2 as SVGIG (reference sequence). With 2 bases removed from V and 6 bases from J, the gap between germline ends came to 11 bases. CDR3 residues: CAWSFPPVNEQFF. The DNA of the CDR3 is TGTGCCTGGAGTTTTCCCCCCGTCAATGAGCAGTTCTTC.

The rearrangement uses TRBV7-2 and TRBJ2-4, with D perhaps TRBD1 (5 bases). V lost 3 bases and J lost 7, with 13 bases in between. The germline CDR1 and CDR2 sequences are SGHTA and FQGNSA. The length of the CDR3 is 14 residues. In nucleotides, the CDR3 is TGTGCCAGCAGCTTTCAAAGGGGTATGAACATTCAGTACTTC. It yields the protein CASSFQRGMNIQYF.

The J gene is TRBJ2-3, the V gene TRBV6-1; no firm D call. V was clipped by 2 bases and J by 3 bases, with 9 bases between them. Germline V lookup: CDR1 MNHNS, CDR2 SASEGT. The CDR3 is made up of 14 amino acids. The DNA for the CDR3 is TGTGCCAGCAGTGAACAGCTTTGGACAGATACGCAGTATTTT. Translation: CASSEQLWTDTQYF.

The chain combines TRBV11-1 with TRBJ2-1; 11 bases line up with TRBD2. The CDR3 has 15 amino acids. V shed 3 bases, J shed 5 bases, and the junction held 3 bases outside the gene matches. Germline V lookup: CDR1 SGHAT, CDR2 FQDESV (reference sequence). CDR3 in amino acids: CASSFLAGGHNEQFF. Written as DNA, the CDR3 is TGTGCCAGCAGCTTCCTAGCGGGAGGCCACAATGAGCAGTTCTTC.

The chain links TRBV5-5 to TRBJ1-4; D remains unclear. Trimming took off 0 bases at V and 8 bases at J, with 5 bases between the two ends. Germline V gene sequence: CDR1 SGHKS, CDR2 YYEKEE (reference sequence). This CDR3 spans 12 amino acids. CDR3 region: CASSLDLEKLFF. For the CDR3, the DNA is TGTGCCAGCAGCTTGGACTTGGAAAAACTGTTTTTT.

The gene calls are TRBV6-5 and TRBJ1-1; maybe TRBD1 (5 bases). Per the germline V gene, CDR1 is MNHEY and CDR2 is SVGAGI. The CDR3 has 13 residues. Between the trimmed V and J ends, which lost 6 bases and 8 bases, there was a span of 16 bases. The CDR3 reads CASRRVLGVEAFF. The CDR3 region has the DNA TGTGCCAGCAGGCGTGTCTTGGGGGTGGAAGCTTTCTTT.

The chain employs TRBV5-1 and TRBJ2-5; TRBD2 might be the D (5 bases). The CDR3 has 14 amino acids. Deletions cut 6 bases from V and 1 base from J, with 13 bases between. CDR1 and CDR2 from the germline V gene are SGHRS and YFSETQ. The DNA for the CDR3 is TGCGCCAGCACCCCGGGGAGCACCCAAGAGACCCAGTACTTC. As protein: CASTPGSTQETQYF.

CDR3 DNA sequence: TGTGCCAGCAGCGCGGGGGGGGAGGGCCCAGAGACCCAGTACTTC. Protein: CASSAGGEGPETQYF. The V and J genes are TRBV5-6 and TRBJ2-5; 9 nucleotides align to TRBD2. CDR1 SGHDT and CDR2 YYEEEE come from the germline V gene. The CDR3 runs 15 residues. J lost 4 bases, V lost 4 bases, and 8 bases had no gene match.

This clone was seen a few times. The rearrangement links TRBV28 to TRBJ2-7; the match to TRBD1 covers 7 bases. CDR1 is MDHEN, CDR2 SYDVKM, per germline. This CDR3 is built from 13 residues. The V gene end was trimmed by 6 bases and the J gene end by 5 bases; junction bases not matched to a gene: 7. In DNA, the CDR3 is TGTGCCAGCAGCCCTCCTGACAGGGACGAGCAGTACTTC. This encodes CASSPPDRDEQYF.